The sequence of this TCR beta chain was determined in a study of post-analysis software for immune sequencing data. This clonotype was seen only a few times. Its antigen remains unknown. The CDR3 is 13 residues long. In germline, CDR1 is MGHDK, CDR2 SYGVNS. Trimming cost V 1 base and J 14 bases, with 12 bases left between them. The study, taken as a whole, reports: Significantly lower normalized Chao1 diversity was seen in multiple sclerosis patients than in controls. Higher frequency in patients than in controls was seen for about five TRBV segments, with TRBV5-6, TRBV5-1 and TRBV20-1 among them.

Built from TCR beta cDNA, the libraries had unique molecular identifiers in them. Each CDR3 protein gets one entry after TCRdb re-called the PCR reads with MiXCR. In the table there are roughly 700,000 distinct CDR3 sequences, 25% to 30% of which are singletons. The clonotype originates from a girl between 5 and 17 years old with multiple sclerosis. The sample consisted of blood. The rearrangement joins TRBV25-1 to TRBJ1-6, with TRBD1 as a possible D gene (5 bases). Here the CDR3 reads CASSEFGGNALHF. CDR3 nucleotide sequence: TGTGCCAGCAGTGAATTCGGGGGTAATGCCCTCCACTTT.